The rows below give T cell receptor beta chains drawn from one sample of a study of shared T cell receptors in the human thymus. Only in-frame clones appear in the TCRdb table, and some are missing; sequencing was by immunoSEQ multiplex PCR. This repertoire shows about 400,000 clones, approximately 95% found once; its top ten account for 0.015% to 0.02%. The source material was thymocytes. The receptor source for this set is a human donor. The CDR3 runs from the conserved cysteine through the conserved F or W. D genes are given only for firm matches. Expanded clones get a size class; other rows say once, few or many, or leave the size out.

clone_size	v_call	d_call	j_call	cdr3_nt	cdr3_aa
-	TRBV5-1	TRBD2	TRBJ2-3	TGCGCCAGCAGAATTGGGGGAGGGCCGGCAGATACGCAGTATTTT	CASRIGGGPADTQYF
-	TRBV6-1	-	TRBJ2-1	TGTGCCAGCAGTGGTTACCCGTCAAGTCACCAGTTCTTC	CASSGYPSSHQFF
once	TRBV28	TRBD2	TRBJ2-1	TGTGCCAGCAGTTCTCCTAGGACTAGCGGGAGCGACTACAATGAGCAGTTCTTC	CASSSPRTSGSDYNEQFF
-	TRBV6-1	TRBD1	TRBJ2-7	TGTGCCAGCAGTGAAACCCGGGACAGGGCTTCCTACGAGCAGTACTTC	CASSETRDRASYEQYF
-	TRBV29-1	TRBD2	TRBJ2-5	TGCAGCGTTGAAGATCTCTGGACTAGCGGACTGGGGAAGGCCCAGTACTTC	CSVEDLWTSGLGKAQYF
once	TRBV7-9	TRBD2	TRBJ2-3	TGTGCCAGCAGCTTAGAGGGACTAGCACGGACAGATACGCAGTATTTT	CASSLEGLARTDTQYF
-	TRBV6-6	TRBD2	TRBJ2-7	TGTGCCAGCAGTTACGGGACTAGCGGGAGCTTGGGAGAGCAGTACTTC	CASSYGTSGSLGEQYF
-	TRBV5-4	-	TRBJ2-5	TGTGCCAGCAGCAAAGTACAGCAAGAGACCCAGTACTTC	CASSKVQQETQYF
-	TRBV10-3	TRBD2	TRBJ2-7	TGTGCCATCAGTGTACCTACCCTAGCGGGCATGAGCTCCTACGAGCAGTACTTC	CAISVPTLAGMSSYEQYF
-	TRBV7-2	-	TRBJ2-5	TGTGCCAGCAGCTTGGGGCGGGCCCTACAAGAGACCCAGTACTTC	CASSLGRALQETQYF
-	TRBV25-1	TRBD1	TRBJ1-1	TGTGCCAGCAGTGAGATGGGACAGGGGGAAGCTTTCTTT	CASSEMGQGEAFF
-	TRBV11-1	TRBD1	TRBJ2-6	TGTGCCAGCAGCCCGGGACAGGGGTCTGGGGCCAACGTCCTGACTTTC	CASSPGQGSGANVLTF
once	TRBV19	-	TRBJ1-1	TGTGCCAGTAGTATTCCAGGGATGCCTGAAGCTTTCTTT	CASSIPGMPEAFF
-	TRBV27	-	TRBJ1-5	TGTGCCAGCACCCCCTCGGGGGGGTTAAATCCTCAGCCCCAGCATTTT	CASTPSGGLNPQPQHF
once	TRBV6-1	-	TRBJ2-4	TGTGCCAGCAGTGACCCCCGGGGCGCCAAAAACATTCAGTACTTC	CASSDPRGAKNIQYF
-	TRBV2	-	TRBJ1-2	TGTGCCAGCAGTGACGGGGAAGGCTACACCTTC	CASSDGEGYTF
-	TRBV5-8	-	TRBJ2-7	TGTGCCAGCAGCTTTGACTACTACGAGCAGTACTTC	CASSFDYYEQYF
-	TRBV5-6	TRBD1	TRBJ1-2	TGTGCCAGCAGCCTGCTGGGACAGAACTATGGCTACACCTTC	CASSLLGQNYGYTF
-	TRBV6-5	TRBD2	TRBJ2-1	TGTGCCAGCAGTTACCCGGGACTAGCGGGAGTAGATGAGCAGTTCTTC	CASSYPGLAGVDEQFF
-	TRBV27	-	TRBJ1-4	TGTGCCAGCAGTTTATCCCGACAAGCCAGGGATAATGAAAAACTGTTTTTT	CASSLSRQARDNEKLFF
-	TRBV4-3	-	TRBJ2-4	TGCGCCAGCAGCCAAGATCGTGACAGGGCCAAAAACATTCAGTACTTC	CASSQDRDRAKNIQYF
-	TRBV28	-	TRBJ1-1	TGTGCCAGCACCGCTAACACTGAAGCTTTCTTT	CASTANTEAFF
once	TRBV10-3	-	TRBJ2-5	TGTGCCACGGGCCCCGGGCCAGAGACCCAGTACTTC	CATGPGPETQYF
-	TRBV4-2	TRBD2	TRBJ2-7	TGTGCCAGCAGCCAAGATCGGACGGGAGGGGTCTACGAGCAGTACTTC	CASSQDRTGGVYEQYF
few	TRBV2	-	TRBJ2-7	TGTGCCAGCAGTGCGCGCATATCCTACGAGCAGTACTTC	CASSARISYEQYF
-	TRBV7-9	TRBD1	TRBJ1-4	TGTGCCAGCACCCAGGGGACAGTCGGTGAAAAACTGTTTTTT	CASTQGTVGEKLFF
-	TRBV6-4	TRBD2	TRBJ2-7	TGTGCCAGCAGTGACCCTAAGCGGGGACGAAGCTCCTACGAGCAGTACTTC	CASSDPKRGRSSYEQYF
-	TRBV14	-	TRBJ1-1	TGTGCCAGCAGCCAAGCCCAGGGTCCAGATGAGAACACTGAAGCTTTCTTT	CASSQAQGPDENTEAFF
-	TRBV15	-	TRBJ2-1	TGTGCCACCAGCAGAACCCCTCAGGGGGGAGCCAGCAATGAGCAGTTCTTC	CATSRTPQGGASNEQFF
-	TRBV6-5	TRBD1	TRBJ2-7	TGTGCCAGCGGGTCCGCTCGGGACAGTTCCTACGAGCAGTACTTC	CASGSARDSSYEQYF
-	TRBV10-1	TRBD1	TRBJ1-4	TGCGCCAGCAGTGAGTCGAAGGACAGGGCAAATGAAAAACTGTTTTTT	CASSESKDRANEKLFF
-	TRBV5-5	-	TRBJ2-7	TGTGCCAGCAGCTTCGGGGGATACGAGCAGTACTTC	CASSFGGYEQYF
-	TRBV19	TRBD2	TRBJ2-3	TGTGCCAGTAGTATGGGCGGGAGCCCCGTCCTGGCTAAACCACTCACAGATACGCAGTATTTT	CASSMGGSPVLAKPLTDTQYF
-	TRBV9	-	TRBJ2-3	TGTGCCAGCAGCTATATCGTTGGAGGTACGCAGTATTTT	CASSYIVGGTQYF
-	TRBV14	-	TRBJ2-7	TGTGCCAGCAGCCTCTTCGACAGGCCACTAAGCAAATACGAGCAGTACTTC	CASSLFDRPLSKYEQYF
-	TRBV27	-	TRBJ2-7	TGTGCCAGCAGTTTATTTCAGGGTGTGAACTACGAGCAGTACTTC	CASSLFQGVNYEQYF
-	TRBV28	-	TRBJ1-5	TGTGCCAGCAGCTGGTCGGGAGGGCATCAGCCCCAGCATTTT	CASSWSGGHQPQHF
-	TRBV7-2	TRBD2	TRBJ2-3	TGTGCCAGCAGCTTAGTTGCTAGCGGGATTGATGATACGCAGTATTTT	CASSLVASGIDDTQYF
-	TRBV27	-	TRBJ1-5	TGTGCCAGCAGTTCCGGGGCGAGAAGGAGCGATGACAAGACAAGTATGGGTAGCAATCAGCCCCAGCATTTT	CASSSGARRSDDKTSMGSNQPQHF
-	TRBV28	TRBD1	TRBJ2-7	TGTGCCAGCAGTTTGGGGGGACAGGCCACCTCACGGGAGCAGTACTTC	CASSLGGQATSREQYF
-	TRBV28	-	TRBJ1-2	TGTGCCAGCAGGGCGTCGGGCTACACCTTC	CASRASGYTF
-	TRBV12-5	TRBD1	TRBJ2-3	TGTGCTAGTGCCGACCAGGGGGCCCATTTCACAGATACGCAGTATTTT	CASADQGAHFTDTQYF
-	TRBV21-1	-	TRBJ2-7	TGTGCCAGCAGCACTGGGACAGGGGGTGACGAGCAGTACTTC	CASSTGTGGDEQYF
-	TRBV2	TRBD2	TRBJ2-3	TGTGCCAGCCCCGGACTAGCGGGAGTGGGAGGTACTATCACAGATACGCAGTATTTT	CASPGLAGVGGTITDTQYF
-	TRBV6-7	TRBD1	TRBJ2-7	TGTGCCAGCAGTTATACGACAGGGTATGCCTACGAGCAGTACTTC	CASSYTTGYAYEQYF
-	TRBV5-8	-	TRBJ2-7	TGTGCCAGCAGCTTGGACAGGACCCTCTACGAGCAGTACTTC	CASSLDRTLYEQYF
-	TRBV28	TRBD1	TRBJ1-5	TGTGCCAGCACCCTGCCAGGGGGTCAGCCCCAGCATTTT	CASTLPGGQPQHF
-	TRBV6-5	TRBD1	TRBJ1-2	TGTGCCAGCAGTTCAAACAGGGGGCTGGGTTATGGCTACACCTTC	CASSSNRGLGYGYTF
-	TRBV2	-	TRBJ1-5	TGTGCCAGCAGTGACGGTAGCAATCAGCCCCAGCATTTT	CASSDGSNQPQHF
-	TRBV9	-	TRBJ2-5	TGTGCCAGCAAATTGGGACTTAGCGAGCAAGAGACCCAGTACTTC	CASKLGLSEQETQYF
-	TRBV19	TRBD2	TRBJ2-3	TGTGCCAGTAGTATGGCCGGGGGGTCCCGGCTACCGGGCACAGATACGCAGTATTTT	CASSMAGGSRLPGTDTQYF
-	TRBV9	TRBD2	TRBJ2-7	TGTGCCAGCAGTTACCATAGCGGGAGCAGATACGAGCAGTACTTC	CASSYHSGSRYEQYF
-	TRBV2	TRBD2	TRBJ2-5	TGTGCCGGGGGAACTAGCGGAGAAGAGACCCAGTACTTC	CAGGTSGEETQYF
-	TRBV18	-	TRBJ2-7	TGTGCCAGCTCACCGGGTCCCATCTGGTGGGAGCAGTACTTC	CASSPGPIWWEQYF
-	TRBV5-4	-	TRBJ2-1	TGTGCCAGCAGCAGGATGATGGATGAGCAGTTCTTC	CASSRMMDEQFF
once	TRBV27	-	TRBJ2-5	TGTGCCAGCAGTTTGGATATGAACAGGCTCCAAGAGACCCAGTACTTC	CASSLDMNRLQETQYF
-	TRBV6-1	-	TRBJ2-4	TGTGCCAGCAGTGCCCGATGGGGGGCCGGCAAAAACATTCAGTACTTC	CASSARWGAGKNIQYF
-	TRBV6-5	TRBD2	TRBJ2-7	TGTGCCAGCAGCTCGGGGGGGACGATAAACTACGAGCAGTACTTC	CASSSGGTINYEQYF